This entry concerns a single T cell receptor beta chain. The sample comes from a study of blood T cells in healthy people across ages. Study in general: About one barcoded beta molecule per two T cells was captured by template switching.

A second PCR of 7 to 11 cycles used a sample-barcoded 5' primer and a J-beta primer mix. Via MiXCR, TCRdb re-called the 5' RACE reads, giving one row per CDR3 protein. The table includes around 650,000 distinct CDR3 sequences, about 43% detected once. Trimming removed 0 bases at V and 10 bases at J, with 14 bases between. Germline CDR1 and CDR2: SGHRS and YFSETQ. The CDR3 is 14 residues long. This chain links TRBV5-1 with TRBJ2-1; possible D gene TRBD2, 5 bases. The origin of this receptor is a man aged 80 or over in good health. Sequenced input: blood. The CDR3 bases are TGCGCCAGCAGCTTGGGCGGGTCTACCTACGAGCAGTTCTTC. Amino acid sequence: CASSLGGSTYEQFF.